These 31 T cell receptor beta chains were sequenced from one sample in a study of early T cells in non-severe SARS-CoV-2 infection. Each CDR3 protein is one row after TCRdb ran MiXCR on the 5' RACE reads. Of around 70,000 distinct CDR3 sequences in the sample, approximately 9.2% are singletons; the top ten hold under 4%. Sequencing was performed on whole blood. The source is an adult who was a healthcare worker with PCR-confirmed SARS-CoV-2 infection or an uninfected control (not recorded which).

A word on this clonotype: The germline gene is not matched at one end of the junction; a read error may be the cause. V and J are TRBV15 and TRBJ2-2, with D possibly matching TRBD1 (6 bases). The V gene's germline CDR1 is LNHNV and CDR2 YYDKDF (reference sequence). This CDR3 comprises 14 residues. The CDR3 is CATSRDRGTGEPFF. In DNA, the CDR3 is TGTGCCACCAGCAGAGACAGGGGCACCGGGGAGCCGTTTTTT. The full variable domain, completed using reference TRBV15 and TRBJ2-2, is DAMVIQNPRYQVTQFGKPVTLSCSQTLNHNVMYWYQQKSSQAPKLLFHYYDKDFNNEADTPDNFQSRRPNTSFCFLDIRSPGLGDTAMYLCATSRDRGTGEPFFGEGSRLTVL.

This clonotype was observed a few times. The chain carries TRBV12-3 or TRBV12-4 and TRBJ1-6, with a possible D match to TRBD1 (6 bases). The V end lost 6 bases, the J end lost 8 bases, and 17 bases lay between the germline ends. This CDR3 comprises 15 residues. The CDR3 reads CASRLTGSSDSPLHF. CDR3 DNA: TGTGCCAGCAGGCTGACAGGTTCTTCCGATTCACCCCTCCACTTT.

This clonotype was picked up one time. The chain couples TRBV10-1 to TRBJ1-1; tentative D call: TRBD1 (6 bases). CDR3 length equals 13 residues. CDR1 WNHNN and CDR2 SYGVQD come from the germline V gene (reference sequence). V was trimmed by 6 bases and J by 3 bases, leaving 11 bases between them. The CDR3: CASSKDSYTEAFF. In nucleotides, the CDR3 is TGCGCCAGCAGCAAGGACAGCTACACTGAAGCTTTCTTT.

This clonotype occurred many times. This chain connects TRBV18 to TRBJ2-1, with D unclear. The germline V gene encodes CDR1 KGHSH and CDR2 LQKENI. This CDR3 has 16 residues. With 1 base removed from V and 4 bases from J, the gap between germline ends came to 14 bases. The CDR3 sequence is CASSPRTSVVYNEQFF. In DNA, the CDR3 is TGTGCCAGCTCACCACGGACGTCCGTTGTTTACAATGAGCAGTTCTTC.

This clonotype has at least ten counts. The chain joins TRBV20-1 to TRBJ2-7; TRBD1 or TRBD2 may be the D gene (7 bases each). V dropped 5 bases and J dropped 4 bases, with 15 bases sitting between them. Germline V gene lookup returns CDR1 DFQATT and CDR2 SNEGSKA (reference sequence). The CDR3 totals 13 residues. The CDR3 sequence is CSAGTAGGYEQYF. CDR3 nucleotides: TGCAGTGCTGGGACAGCCGGGGGGTACGAGCAGTACTTC.

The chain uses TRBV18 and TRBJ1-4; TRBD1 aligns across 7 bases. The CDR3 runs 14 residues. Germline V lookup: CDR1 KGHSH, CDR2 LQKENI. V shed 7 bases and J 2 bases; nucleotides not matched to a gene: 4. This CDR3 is CASYRGSTNEKLFF. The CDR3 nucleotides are TGTGCCAGCTACAGGGGTAGCACTAATGAAAAACTGTTTTTT.

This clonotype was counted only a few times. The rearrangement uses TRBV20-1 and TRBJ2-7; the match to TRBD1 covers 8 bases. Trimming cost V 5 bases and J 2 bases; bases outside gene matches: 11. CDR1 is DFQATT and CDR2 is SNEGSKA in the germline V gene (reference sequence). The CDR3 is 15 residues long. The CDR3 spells CSAENEGTGAYEQYF. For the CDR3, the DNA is TGCAGTGCTGAAAATGAGGGGACAGGAGCCTACGAGCAGTACTTC.

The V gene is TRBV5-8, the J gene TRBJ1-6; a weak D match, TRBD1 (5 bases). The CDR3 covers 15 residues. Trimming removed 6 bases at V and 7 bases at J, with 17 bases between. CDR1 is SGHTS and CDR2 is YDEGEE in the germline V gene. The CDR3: CASINRDRWNSPLHF. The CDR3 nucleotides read TGTGCCAGCATCAACCGGGACCGATGGAATTCACCCCTCCACTTT.

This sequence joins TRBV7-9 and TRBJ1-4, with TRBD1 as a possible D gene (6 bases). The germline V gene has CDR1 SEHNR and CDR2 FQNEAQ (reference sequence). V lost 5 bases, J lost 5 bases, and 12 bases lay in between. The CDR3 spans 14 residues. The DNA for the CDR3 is TGTGCCAGCAGCGCGGGACAAGACAATGAAAAACTGTTTTTT. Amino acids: CASSAGQDNEKLFF.

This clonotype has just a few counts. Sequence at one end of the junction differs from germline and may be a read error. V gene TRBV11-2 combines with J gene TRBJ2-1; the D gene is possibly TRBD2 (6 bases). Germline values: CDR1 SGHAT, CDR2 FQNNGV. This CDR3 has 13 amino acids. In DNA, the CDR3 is TGTGCCAGCAGCCGGGACTCCAACAATGAGCAGTTCTTC. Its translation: CASSRDSNNEQFF.

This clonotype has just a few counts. CDR3 nucleotide sequence: TGTGCCAGTACCCGACAGGGGTTTTACAATGAGCAGTTCTTC. It codes for CASTRQGFYNEQFF. The chain has TRBV19 and TRBJ2-1, with 8 nucleotides matching TRBD1. Germline values: CDR1 LNHDA, CDR2 SQIVND (reference sequence). J was trimmed by 4 bases and V by 7 bases; bases with no gene match: 6. The CDR3 runs 14 residues. The complete variable domain, with remaining parts taken from reference TRBV19 and TRBJ2-1, reads DGGITQSPKYLFRKEGQNVTLSCEQNLNHDAMYWYRQDPGQGLRLIYYSQIVNDFQKGDIAEGYSVSREKKESFPLTVTSAQKNPTAFYLCASTRQGFYNEQFFGPGTRLTVL.

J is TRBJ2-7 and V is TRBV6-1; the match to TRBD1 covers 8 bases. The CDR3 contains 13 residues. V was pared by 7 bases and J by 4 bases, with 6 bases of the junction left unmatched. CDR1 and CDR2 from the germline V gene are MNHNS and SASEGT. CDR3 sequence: CASTPGGNYEQYF. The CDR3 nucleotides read TGTGCCAGCACTCCAGGGGGCAATTACGAGCAGTACTTC.

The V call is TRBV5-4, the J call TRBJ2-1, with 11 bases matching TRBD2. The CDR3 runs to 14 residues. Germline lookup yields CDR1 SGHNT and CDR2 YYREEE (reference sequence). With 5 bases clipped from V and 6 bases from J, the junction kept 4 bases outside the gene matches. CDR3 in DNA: TGTGCCAGCAGTGCCGGGACTAGCGGCAATGAGCAGTTCTTC. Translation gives CASSAGTSGNEQFF.

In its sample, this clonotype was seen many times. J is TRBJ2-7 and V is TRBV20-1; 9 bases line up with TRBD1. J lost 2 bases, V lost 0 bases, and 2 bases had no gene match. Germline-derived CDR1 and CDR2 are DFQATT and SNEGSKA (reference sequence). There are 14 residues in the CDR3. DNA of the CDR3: TGCAGTGCTAGAGACAACAGGGGGCCCTACGAGCAGTACTTC. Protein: CSARDNRGPYEQYF.

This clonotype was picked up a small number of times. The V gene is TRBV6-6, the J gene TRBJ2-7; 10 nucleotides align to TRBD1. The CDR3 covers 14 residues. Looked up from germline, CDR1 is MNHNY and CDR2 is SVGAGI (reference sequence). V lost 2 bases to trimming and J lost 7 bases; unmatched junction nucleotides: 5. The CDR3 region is CASSYPDRGGEQYF. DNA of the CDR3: TGTGCCAGCAGTTACCCGGACAGGGGGGGAGAGCAGTACTTC.

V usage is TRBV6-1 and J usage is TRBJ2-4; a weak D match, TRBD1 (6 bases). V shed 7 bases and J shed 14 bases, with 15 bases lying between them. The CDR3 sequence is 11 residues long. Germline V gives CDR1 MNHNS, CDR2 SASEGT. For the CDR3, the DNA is TGTGCCAGCATTACGGGACACACAGAGTACTTC. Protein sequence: CASITGHTEYF.

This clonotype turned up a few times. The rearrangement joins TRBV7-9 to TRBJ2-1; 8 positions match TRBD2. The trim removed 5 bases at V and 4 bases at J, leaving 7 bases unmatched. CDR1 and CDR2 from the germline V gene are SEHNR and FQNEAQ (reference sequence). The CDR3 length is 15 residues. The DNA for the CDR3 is TGTGCCAGCAGCGGTCTAGCGGGCCCTTACAATGAGCAGTTCTTC. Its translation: CASSGLAGPYNEQFF. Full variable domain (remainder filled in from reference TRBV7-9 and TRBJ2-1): DTGVSQNPRHKITKRGQNVTFRCDPISEHNRLYWYRQTLGQGPEFLTYFQNEAQLEKSRLLSDRFSAERPKGSFSTLEIQRTEQGDSAMYLCASSGLAGPYNEQFFGPGTRLTVL.

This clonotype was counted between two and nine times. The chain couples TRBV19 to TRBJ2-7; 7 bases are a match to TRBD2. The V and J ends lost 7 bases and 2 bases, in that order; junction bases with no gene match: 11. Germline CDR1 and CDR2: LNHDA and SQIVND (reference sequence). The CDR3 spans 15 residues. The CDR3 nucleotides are TGTGCCAGTACCATGAGGCGGGAGTTCCCCTACGAGCAGTACTTC. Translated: CASTMRREFPYEQYF.

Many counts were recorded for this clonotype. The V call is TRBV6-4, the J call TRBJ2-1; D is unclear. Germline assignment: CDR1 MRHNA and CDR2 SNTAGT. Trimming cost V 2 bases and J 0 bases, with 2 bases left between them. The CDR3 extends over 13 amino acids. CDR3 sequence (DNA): TGTGCCAGCAGTGACAACTCCTACAATGAGCAGTTCTTC. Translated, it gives CASSDNSYNEQFF.

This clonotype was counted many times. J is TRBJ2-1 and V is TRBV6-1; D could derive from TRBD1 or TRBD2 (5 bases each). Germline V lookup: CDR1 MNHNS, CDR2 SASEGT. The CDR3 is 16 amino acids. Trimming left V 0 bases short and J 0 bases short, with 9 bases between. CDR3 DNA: TGTGCCAGCAGTGAAGCCCGGGACCCCTCCTACAATGAGCAGTTCTTC. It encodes CASSEARDPSYNEQFF.

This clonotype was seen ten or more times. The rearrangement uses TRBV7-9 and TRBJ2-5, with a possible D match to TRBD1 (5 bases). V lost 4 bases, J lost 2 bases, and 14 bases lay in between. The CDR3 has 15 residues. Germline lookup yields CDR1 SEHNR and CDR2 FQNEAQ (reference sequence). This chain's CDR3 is CASSSQASTQETQYF. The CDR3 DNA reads TGTGCCAGCAGCTCACAGGCCAGCACGCAAGAGACCCAGTACTTC. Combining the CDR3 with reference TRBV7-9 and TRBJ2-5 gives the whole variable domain DTGVSQNPRHKITKRGQNVTFRCDPISEHNRLYWYRQTLGQGPEFLTYFQNEAQLEKSRLLSDRFSAERPKGSFSTLEIQRTEQGDSAMYLCASSSQASTQETQYFGPGTRLLVL.

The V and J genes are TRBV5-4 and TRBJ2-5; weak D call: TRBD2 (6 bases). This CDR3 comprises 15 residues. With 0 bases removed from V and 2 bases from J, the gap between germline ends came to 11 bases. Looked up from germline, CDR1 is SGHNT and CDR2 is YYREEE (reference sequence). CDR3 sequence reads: CASSLELAAQETQYF. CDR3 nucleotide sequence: TGTGCCAGCAGCTTGGAGTTAGCGGCTCAAGAGACCCAGTACTTC.

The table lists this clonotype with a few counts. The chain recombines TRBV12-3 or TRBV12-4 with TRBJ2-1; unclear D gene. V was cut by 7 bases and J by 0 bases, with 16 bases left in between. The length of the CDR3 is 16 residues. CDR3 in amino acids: CASTHAGRSSYNEQFF. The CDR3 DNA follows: TGTGCCAGCACTCATGCTGGGCGGTCCTCCTACAATGAGCAGTTCTTC.

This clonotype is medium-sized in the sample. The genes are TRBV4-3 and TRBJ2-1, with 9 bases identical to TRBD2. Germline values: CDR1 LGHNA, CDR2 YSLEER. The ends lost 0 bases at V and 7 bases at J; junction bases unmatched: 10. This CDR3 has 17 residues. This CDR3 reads CASSQETGLAGVNEQFF. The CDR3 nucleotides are TGCGCCAGCAGCCAAGAAACGGGACTAGCAGGAGTAAATGAGCAGTTCTTC.

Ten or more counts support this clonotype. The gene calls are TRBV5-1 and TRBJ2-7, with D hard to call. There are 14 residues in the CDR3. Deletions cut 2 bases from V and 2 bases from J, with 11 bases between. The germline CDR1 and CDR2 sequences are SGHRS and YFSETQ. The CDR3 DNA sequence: TGCGCCAGCAGCTTAGGATTAACACCCTACGAGCAGTACTTC. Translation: CASSLGLTPYEQYF.

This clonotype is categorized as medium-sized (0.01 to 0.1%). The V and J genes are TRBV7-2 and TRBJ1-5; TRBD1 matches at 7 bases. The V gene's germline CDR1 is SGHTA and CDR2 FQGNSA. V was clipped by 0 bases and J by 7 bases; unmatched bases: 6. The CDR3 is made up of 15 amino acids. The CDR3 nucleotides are TGTGCCAGCAGCTTAGCAGGGGGCGCCGGACAGCCCCAGCATTTT. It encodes CASSLAGGAGQPQHF.

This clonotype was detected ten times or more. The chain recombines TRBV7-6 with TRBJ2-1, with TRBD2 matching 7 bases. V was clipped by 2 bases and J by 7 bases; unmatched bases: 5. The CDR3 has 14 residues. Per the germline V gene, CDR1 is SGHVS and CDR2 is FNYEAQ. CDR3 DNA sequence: TGTGCCAGCAGCTTATCGGGACTAATAAATGAGCAGTTCTTC. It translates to CASSLSGLINEQFF.

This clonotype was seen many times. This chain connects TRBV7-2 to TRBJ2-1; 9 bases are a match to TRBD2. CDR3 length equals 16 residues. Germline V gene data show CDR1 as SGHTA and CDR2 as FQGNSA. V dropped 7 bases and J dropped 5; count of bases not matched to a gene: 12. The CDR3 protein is CASTWGRLAGNNEQFF. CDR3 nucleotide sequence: TGTGCCAGCACCTGGGGGCGGCTAGCGGGGAACAATGAGCAGTTCTTC.

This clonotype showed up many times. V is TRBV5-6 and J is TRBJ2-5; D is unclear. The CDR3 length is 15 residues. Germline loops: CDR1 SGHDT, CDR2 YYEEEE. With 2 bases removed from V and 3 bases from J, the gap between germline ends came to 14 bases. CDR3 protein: CASSLPTYSKETQYF. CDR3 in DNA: TGTGCCAGCAGCTTACCGACCTACTCTAAAGAGACCCAGTACTTC.

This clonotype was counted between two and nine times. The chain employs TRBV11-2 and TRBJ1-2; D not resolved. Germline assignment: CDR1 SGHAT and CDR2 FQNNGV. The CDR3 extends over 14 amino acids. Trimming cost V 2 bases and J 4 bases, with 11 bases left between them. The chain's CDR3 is CASSLNPQVYGYTF. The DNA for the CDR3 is TGTGCCAGCAGCTTAAACCCGCAGGTCTATGGCTACACCTTC.

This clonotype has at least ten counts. DNA of the CDR3: TGTGCCAGCAGCCCCCCGTGGACAGGGGGCCAAGAGACCCAGTACTTC. Its protein product is CASSPPWTGGQETQYF. This rearrangement joins TRBV11-2 to TRBJ2-5; 10 bases align to TRBD1. Losses at the gene ends were 5 bases for V and 1 base for J; bases not matched to a gene: 7. Germline V lookup: CDR1 SGHAT, CDR2 FQNNGV. The CDR3 runs 16 residues.